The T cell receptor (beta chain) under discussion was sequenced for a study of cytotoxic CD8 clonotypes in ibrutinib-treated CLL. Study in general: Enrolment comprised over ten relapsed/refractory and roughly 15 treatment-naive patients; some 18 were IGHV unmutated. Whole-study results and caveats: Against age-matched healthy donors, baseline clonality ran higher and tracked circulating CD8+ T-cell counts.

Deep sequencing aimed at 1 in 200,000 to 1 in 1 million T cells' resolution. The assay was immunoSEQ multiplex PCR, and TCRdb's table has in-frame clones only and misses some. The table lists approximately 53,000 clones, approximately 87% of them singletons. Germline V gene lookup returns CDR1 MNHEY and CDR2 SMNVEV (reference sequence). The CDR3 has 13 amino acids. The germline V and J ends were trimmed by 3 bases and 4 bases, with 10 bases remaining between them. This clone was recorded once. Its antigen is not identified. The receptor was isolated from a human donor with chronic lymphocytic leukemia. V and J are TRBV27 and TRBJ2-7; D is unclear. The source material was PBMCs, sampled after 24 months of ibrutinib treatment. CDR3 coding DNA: TGTGCCAGCAGTTTGGGCAGAACATACGAGCAGTACTTC. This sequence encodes CASSLGRTYEQYF.